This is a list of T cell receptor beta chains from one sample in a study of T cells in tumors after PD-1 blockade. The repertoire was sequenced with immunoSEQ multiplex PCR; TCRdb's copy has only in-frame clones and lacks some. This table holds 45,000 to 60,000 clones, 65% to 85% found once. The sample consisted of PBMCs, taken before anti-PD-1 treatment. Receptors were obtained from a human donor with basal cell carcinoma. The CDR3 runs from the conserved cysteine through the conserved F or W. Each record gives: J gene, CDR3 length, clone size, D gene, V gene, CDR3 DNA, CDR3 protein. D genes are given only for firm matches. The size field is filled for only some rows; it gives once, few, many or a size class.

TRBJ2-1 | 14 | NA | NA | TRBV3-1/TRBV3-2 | TGTGCCAGCAGCCATGCCAGGCTGCTCAATGAGCAGTTCTTC | CASSHARLLNEQFF
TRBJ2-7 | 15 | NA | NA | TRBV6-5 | TGTGCCAGCAGCGGACGAGGGGCCGGGGCCTACGAGCAGTACTTC | CASSGRGAGAYEQYF
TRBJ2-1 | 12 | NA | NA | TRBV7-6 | TGTGCCAGCAGCTTAGATGAGTATGAGCAGTTCTTC | CASSLDEYEQFF
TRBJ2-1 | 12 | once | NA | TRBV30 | TGTGCCTGGAGTGTTTCCAGGCGTGAGCAGTTCTTC | CAWSVSRREQFF
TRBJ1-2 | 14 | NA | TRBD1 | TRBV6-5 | TGTGCCAGCAGTTTCCGACAGGGGAGTTATGGCTACACCTTC | CASSFRQGSYGYTF
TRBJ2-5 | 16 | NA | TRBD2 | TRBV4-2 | TGTGCCAGCAGCCCCGGACTAGCGGGGGTTCAAGAGACCCAGTACTTC | CASSPGLAGVQETQYF
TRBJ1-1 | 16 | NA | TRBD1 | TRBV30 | TGTGCCTGGAGTACACCGGGACAGGGGAGGGACACTGAAGCTTTCTTT | CAWSTPGQGRDTEAFF
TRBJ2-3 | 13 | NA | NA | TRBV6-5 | TGTGCCAGCAGAACTCACAGCACAGATACGCAGTATTTT | CASRTHSTDTQYF
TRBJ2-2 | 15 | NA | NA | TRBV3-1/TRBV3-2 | TGTGCCAGCAGCCAAGGGGGCGGCTCCACCGGGGAGCTGTTTTTT | CASSQGGGSTGELFF
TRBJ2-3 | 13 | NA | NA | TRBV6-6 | TGTGCCAGCACCGAACACCGATCAGATACGCAGTATTTT | CASTEHRSDTQYF
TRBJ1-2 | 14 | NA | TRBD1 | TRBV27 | TGTGCCAGCAGTTCGGCCGGGACAGTGGAGGGCTACACCTTC | CASSSAGTVEGYTF
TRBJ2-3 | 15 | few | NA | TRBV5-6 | TGTGCCAGCAGCTTCTCGTGGGACAGCACAGATACGCAGTATTTT | CASSFSWDSTDTQYF
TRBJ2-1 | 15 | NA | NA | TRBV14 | TGTGCCAGCAGCCAAGTCCGCAGGGCCTACAATGAGCAGTTCTTC | CASSQVRRAYNEQFF
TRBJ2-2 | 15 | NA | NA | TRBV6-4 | TGTGCCAGCAGTGAAGAGGGGGGGAACACCGGGGAGCTGTTTTTT | CASSEEGGNTGELFF
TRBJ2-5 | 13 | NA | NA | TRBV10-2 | TGCGCCAGCAGTCTCTGGGGGCGAGAGACCCAGTACTTC | CASSLWGRETQYF
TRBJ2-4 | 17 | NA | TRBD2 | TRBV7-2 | TGTGCCAGCAGCTTAGTAGGCGGGACTAGCGGCAGTTACATTCAGTACTTC | CASSLVGGTSGSYIQYF
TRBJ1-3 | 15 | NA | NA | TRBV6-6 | TGTGCCAGCAGACTAGAAGTTTTCTCTGGAAACACCATATATTTT | CASRLEVFSGNTIYF
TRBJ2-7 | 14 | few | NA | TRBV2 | TGTGCCAGCAAAAGGGAGGCTAGCTCCTACGAGCAGTACTTC | CASKREASSYEQYF
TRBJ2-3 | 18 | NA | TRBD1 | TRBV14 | TGTGCCAGCAGCCAAGTTACAGGGGCGAAATGGACCGCAGATACGCAGTATTTT | CASSQVTGAKWTADTQYF
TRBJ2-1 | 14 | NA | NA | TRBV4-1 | TGCGCCAGCAGCCAAGAGAGGCCATTGGATGAGCAGTTCTTC | CASSQERPLDEQFF
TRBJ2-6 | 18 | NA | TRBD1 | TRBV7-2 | TGTGCCAGCAGCTTAGCAGGGGGCGGGTGGTCTGGGGCCAACGTCCTGACTTTC | CASSLAGGGWSGANVLTF
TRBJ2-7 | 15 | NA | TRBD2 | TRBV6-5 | TGTGCCAGCAGTTCAAGGACTAGCGGGACAATAGAGCAGTACTTC | CASSSRTSGTIEQYF
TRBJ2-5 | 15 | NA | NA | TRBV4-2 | TGTGCCAGCAGCCCCCGGGACTCATTACAAGAGACCCAGTACTTC | CASSPRDSLQETQYF
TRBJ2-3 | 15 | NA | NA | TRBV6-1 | TGTGCCAGCAGTGATCAGGGTAGTGGCACAGATACGCAGTATTTT | CASSDQGSGTDTQYF
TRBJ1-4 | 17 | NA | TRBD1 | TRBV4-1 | TGCGCCAGCAGCCAAGACCTTTACAGGGGGCCTAATGAAAAACTGTTTTTT | CASSQDLYRGPNEKLFF
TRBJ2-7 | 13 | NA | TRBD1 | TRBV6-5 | TGTGCCAGCAGACCAACAGGGGCCTACGAGCAGTACTTC | CASRPTGAYEQYF
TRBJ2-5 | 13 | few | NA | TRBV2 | TGTGCCAGCTCCGAGACGGGGCCTGAGACCCAGTACTTC | CASSETGPETQYF
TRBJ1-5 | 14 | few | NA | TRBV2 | TGTGCCAGCAGTACCGACAGTAGCAATCAGCCCCAGCATTTT | CASSTDSSNQPQHF
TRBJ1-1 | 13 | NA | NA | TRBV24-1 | TGTGCCACCAGTGATTTTGGAGGAGGGAAGGCTTTCTTT | CATSDFGGGKAFF
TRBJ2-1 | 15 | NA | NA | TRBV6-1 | TGTGCCAGCAGTGAACAGTCCCAGGCTTACAATGAGCAGTTCTTC | CASSEQSQAYNEQFF
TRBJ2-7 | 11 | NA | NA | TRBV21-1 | TGTGCCAGCAGCCCTTCGATTGAGCAGTACTTC | CASSPSIEQYF
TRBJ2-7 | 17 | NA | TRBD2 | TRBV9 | TGTGCCAGCAGCCTCGGACTAGCGGGGGGGCCTACCTACGAGCAGTACTTC | CASSLGLAGGPTYEQYF
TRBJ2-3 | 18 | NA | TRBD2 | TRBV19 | TGTGCCAGTAGTAAAGGACTAGCGGGGATTCATCCCACAGATACGCAGTATTTT | CASSKGLAGIHPTDTQYF
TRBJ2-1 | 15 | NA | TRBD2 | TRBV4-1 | TGCGCCAGCAGCCAAGGTGCGGGGGGGGGCAATGAGCAGTTCTTC | CASSQGAGGGNEQFF
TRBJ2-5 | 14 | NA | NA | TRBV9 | TGTGCCAGCAGCTATAAGTCGACACGGGAGACCCAGTACTTC | CASSYKSTRETQYF